This T cell receptor (beta chain) came from a study of PD-L1 blockade in urothelial cancer. As for the study in general: Male sex and bladder-origin urothelial cancer were recorded for about 90% of the 29 patients. T cells numbered a median of roughly 150,000 in the blood samples.

The table came from immunoSEQ multiplex PCR; TCRdb's copy has only in-frame clones and leaves some out. This table has 37,000 or so clones, approximately 80% appearing once. Study findings and constraints: When pretreatment blood TCR clonality was below the median, it predicted better survival.

Trimming pared 7 bases from V and 1 base from J, leaving 7 bases between. Per germline, CDR1 SEHNR and CDR2 FQNEAQ (reference sequence). The CDR3 contains 12 residues. Only one count was recorded for this clone. The antigen is not known. Indicated time point: pretreatment peripheral blood. The gene calls are TRBV7-9 and TRBJ1-1; maybe TRBD1 (5 bases). The receptor comes from a man aged 55 to 69 with urothelial cancer. Sequencing was performed on PBMCs, taken around atezolizumab (anti-PD-L1) treatment. Here the CDR3 DNA reads TGTGCCAGCAATAGGGGGAACACTGAAGCTTTCTTT. Translation gives CASNRGNTEAFF.